The 19 T cell receptor beta chains below were found in one sample sequenced in a study of blood T cell repertoires in COVID-19. The method was immunoSEQ multiplex PCR; TCRdb's version includes in-frame clones alone and lacks a portion of them. Of approximately 120,000 clones listed, approximately 86% were seen once; the top ten hold roughly 18%. The source material was peripheral blood. The receptors shown here come from a woman aged 50 to 60 who had recovered from COVID-19.

The chain carries TRBV30 and TRBJ1-6; TRBD1 is a possible D gene (6 bases). Germline lookup yields CDR1 GTSNPN and CDR2 SVGIG (reference sequence). CDR3 length: 14 residues. Trimming removed 1 base at V and 9 bases at J, with 13 bases between. Here the CDR3 reads CAWSEGTTSSPLHF. CDR3 DNA: TGTGCCTGGAGTGAGGGGACAACGAGTTCACCCCTCCACTTT. Complete variable domain (other parts from reference TRBV30 and TRBJ1-6): SQTIHQWPATLVQPVGSPLSLECTVEGTSNPNLYWYRQAAGRGLQLLFYSVGIGQISSEVPQNLSASRPQDRQFILSSKKLLLSDSGFYLCAWSEGTTSSPLHFGNGTRLTVT.

This chain joins TRBV3-1 (or the pseudogene TRBV3-2) and TRBJ2-1, with D maybe TRBD2 (6 bases). V lost 6 bases and J lost 2, with 11 bases in between. This CDR3 has 14 amino acids. The germline V gene has CDR1 LGHDT and CDR2 YNNKEL (reference sequence). The CDR3 coding sequence is TGTGCCAGCAGGAGACGGGGGACCTACAATGAGCAGTTCTTC. Amino acids: CASRRRGTYNEQFF.

The chain joins TRBV29-1 to TRBJ2-7; a possible D gene is TRBD2 (6 bases). V lost 6 bases and J 3 bases, leaving 18 bases between the germline ends. Germline V CDR1 and CDR2: SQVTM, ANQGSEA. This CDR3 contains 14 residues. Here the CDR3 DNA reads TGCAGCGTGGCGGCCGGGACTTCAGTCTACGAGCAGTACTTC. Amino acids: CSVAAGTSVYEQYF.

The J gene is TRBJ2-6, the V gene TRBV7-8, with 8 bases fitting TRBD2. V shed 5 bases and J 4 bases; nucleotides not matched to a gene: 1. The CDR3 consists of 14 residues. CDR1 is SGHVS and CDR2 is FQNEAQ in the germline V gene. CDR3 region: CASSRGGGANVLTF. Here the CDR3 DNA reads TGTGCCAGCAGCCGGGGGGGAGGGGCCAACGTCCTGACTTTC.

The gene calls are TRBV5-1 and TRBJ1-2, with 7 bases matching TRBD1. After removal of 0 bases from V and 2 bases from J, the junction contained 7 bases not matched to a gene. There are 16 residues in the CDR3. Germline lookup yields CDR1 SGHRS and CDR2 YFSETQ. The chain's CDR3 is CASSLDPTTGNYGYTF. CDR3 sequence (DNA): TGCGCCAGCAGCTTGGATCCAACGACAGGGAACTATGGCTACACCTTC.

This chain uses TRBV4-3 with TRBJ2-3; 15 positions agree with TRBD2. The V gene end was trimmed by 4 bases and the J gene end by 5 bases; junction bases not matched to a gene: 7. The CDR3 is 17 amino acids. CDR1 and CDR2 from the germline V gene are LGHNA and YSLEER. The CDR3 sequence: CASSRAGLAGGIDTQYF. The CDR3 DNA reads TGCGCCAGCAGCCGGGCGGGACTAGCGGGAGGAATAGATACGCAGTATTTT.

The CDR3 loop reads CASSRDSYQNTEAFF. As DNA, the CDR3 is TGTGCCAGCAGCCGGGACAGTTATCAGAACACTGAAGCTTTCTTT. The V and J genes are TRBV11-3 and TRBJ1-1, with 7 bases aligning to TRBD1. The germline CDR1 and CDR2 sequences are SGHNT and YENEEA. This CDR3 has 15 residues. V lost 5 bases and J lost 1; bases outside the gene matches: 7.

The chain employs TRBV3-1 (or the pseudogene TRBV3-2) and TRBJ1-6; D gene uncertain. Germline V CDR1 and CDR2: LGHDT, YNNKEL (reference sequence). This CDR3 is 13 amino acids long. The V end was cut by 1 base, the J end by 10 bases, with 8 bases between. The chain's CDR3 is CASSQGNLSPLHF. The CDR3 region has the DNA TGTGCCAGCAGCCAAGGAAACTTATCACCCCTCCACTTT.

The chain recombines TRBV6-5 with TRBJ1-2; no clear D gene. V lost 8 bases, J lost 4 bases, and 17 bases lay in between. The CDR3 is made up of 14 amino acids. Germline V CDR1 and CDR2: MNHEY, SVGAGI. CDR3 loop: CASGELYPPYGYTF. In DNA, the CDR3 is TGTGCCAGCGGAGAGCTTTACCCTCCCTATGGCTACACCTTC.

Comment on this clone: This sample includes further DNA sequences coding for the same CDR3. The V call is TRBV7-3, the J call TRBJ2-3, with 7 bases matching TRBD2. CDR1 and CDR2 (germline): SGHTA, FQGTGA. The J segment lost 0 bases and the V segment lost 2 bases, leaving 8 bases of the junction unmatched. There are 17 residues in the CDR3. CDR3 residues: CASSLGPSGLSTDTQYF. CDR3 bases: TGTGCCAGCAGCTTAGGTCCTAGCGGCCTAAGCACAGATACGCAGTATTTT.

This clone was recorded only once. Sequence at one end of the junction differs from germline and may be a read error. J is TRBJ1-3 and V is TRBV5-1; maybe TRBD1 (5 bases). In germline, CDR1 is SGHRS, CDR2 YFSETQ. The CDR3 extends over 15 amino acids. CDR3 bases: TGCGCCAGCAGCTTTGGAGGGGTCTCTGGAAGCACCATATATTTT. Protein sequence: CASSFGGVSGSTIYF.

This clone was counted a single time. The chain employs TRBV30 and TRBJ2-7; 9 positions agree with TRBD2. V was pared by 2 bases and J by 6 bases, with 17 bases of the junction left unmatched. Germline V gives CDR1 GTSNPN, CDR2 SVGIG (reference sequence). This CDR3 comprises 17 residues. CDR3 sequence reads: CAWSWPLAGELRGEQYF. CDR3 bases: TGTGCCTGGAGTTGGCCCTTAGCGGGGGAGCTCCGGGGCGAGCAGTACTTC. The variable domain in full, completed from reference TRBV30 and TRBJ2-7, reads SQTIHQWPATLVQPVGSPLSLECTVEGTSNPNLYWYRQAAGRGLQLLFYSVGIGQISSEVPQNLSASRPQDRQFILSSKKLLLSDSGFYLCAWSWPLAGELRGEQYFGPGTRLTVT.

The chain is built from TRBV11-3 and TRBJ1-1; D might be TRBD1 (5 bases). V was pared by 2 bases and J by 11 bases, with 12 bases between. The length of the CDR3 is 12 residues. CDR1 is SGHNT, CDR2 YENEEA, per germline. The DNA for the CDR3 is TGTGCCAGCAGCTTACCAGGGACTAGCGCTTTCTTT. Its translation is CASSLPGTSAFF.

The chain combines TRBV15 with TRBJ1-5, with 11 bases fitting TRBD1. The CDR3 runs to 18 residues. Germline V gives CDR1 LNHNV, CDR2 YYDKDF (reference sequence). Trimming took 3 bases from V and 5 from J; bases not matched to a gene: 12. The CDR3 DNA sequence: TGTGCCACCAGCAGGTTGGGGGTTACGGGACAGGGGGATCAGCCCCAGCATTTT. Translation: CATSRLGVTGQGDQPQHF.

The chain uses TRBV6-1 and TRBJ2-5; D possibly corresponds to TRBD2 (5 bases). V lost 3 bases and J lost 5, with 10 bases in between. The CDR3 has 13 amino acids. Per germline, CDR1 MNHNS and CDR2 SASEGT. CDR3 loop: CASSDLAVETQYF. In DNA, the CDR3 is TGTGCCAGCAGTGACCTAGCAGTGGAGACCCAGTACTTC.

The chain joins TRBV5-8 to TRBJ2-7, with 10 bases that match TRBD1. The V gene end was trimmed by 4 bases and the J gene end by 4 bases; junction bases not matched to a gene: 5. Germline V gene data show CDR1 as SGHTS and CDR2 as YDEGEE. This CDR3 comprises 14 residues. The CDR3 here is CASSRWTGGYEQYF. In nucleotides, the CDR3 is TGTGCCAGCAGCCGCTGGACAGGGGGGTACGAGCAGTACTTC.

The CDR3 nucleotides are TGTGCCAGCAGTGGGAAGCGGGGAGGAGGCACCGGGGAGCTGTTTTTT. As protein: CASSGKRGGGTGELFF. J is TRBJ2-2 and V is TRBV6-1, with TRBD2 identical over 7 bases. The V gene end was trimmed by 4 bases and the J gene end by 4 bases; junction bases not matched to a gene: 9. The germline CDR1 and CDR2 sequences are MNHNS and SASEGT. The CDR3 totals 16 residues.

The chain combines TRBV2 with TRBJ1-6; the match to TRBD1 covers 9 bases. From germline, CDR1 is SNHLY and CDR2 FYNNEI. V dropped 6 bases and J dropped 10; count of bases not matched to a gene: 10. The CDR3 runs 15 residues. As DNA, the CDR3 is TGTGCCAGCAGGACTAAGACAGGGGGGGACTCACCCCTCCACTTT. Protein: CASRTKTGGDSPLHF.

This rearrangement joins TRBV7-2 to TRBJ2-7; D might be TRBD2 (5 bases). The CDR3 length is 14 residues. Looked up from germline, CDR1 is SGHTA and CDR2 is FQGNSA. Trimming took off 2 bases at V and 6 bases at J, with 14 bases between the two ends. The CDR3 sequence: CASSLILGPSEQYF. The CDR3, as DNA: TGTGCCAGCAGCTTAATACTAGGGCCCTCCGAGCAGTACTTC.